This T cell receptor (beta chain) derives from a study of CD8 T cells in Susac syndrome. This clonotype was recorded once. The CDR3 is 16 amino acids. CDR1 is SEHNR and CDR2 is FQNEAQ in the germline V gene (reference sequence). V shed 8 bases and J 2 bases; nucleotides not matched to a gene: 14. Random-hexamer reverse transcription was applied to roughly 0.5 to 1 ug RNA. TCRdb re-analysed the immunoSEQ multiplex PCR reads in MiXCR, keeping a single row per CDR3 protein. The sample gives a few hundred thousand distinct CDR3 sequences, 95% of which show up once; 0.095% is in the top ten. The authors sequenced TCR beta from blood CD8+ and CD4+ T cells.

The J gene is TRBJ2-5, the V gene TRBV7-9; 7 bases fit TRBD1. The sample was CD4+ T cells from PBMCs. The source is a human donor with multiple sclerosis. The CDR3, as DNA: TGTGCCAGCTCTGACAGGGACGGAACCCTTCAAGAGACCCAGTACTTC. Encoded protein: CASSDRDGTLQETQYF.